Below, one T cell receptor beta chain is given with its context. Its specific antigen is unknown. No much larger clonotype is one base removed from it; base qualities were not supplied. These data are taken from a study of T cell responses to AZD1222 COVID-19 vaccine (dated by TCRdb to the early 2020s). Background on the whole study: AZD1222 recipients with second doses at about 4 weeks or about 12 weeks were pooled, because spike-specific TCR depth and breadth did not differ between schedules. A total of approximately 240 trial participants underwent TCR sequencing, of whom roughly 210 had received two doses of AZD1222 and 26 had received two doses of the MenACWY control vaccine. Enrollment into the trials was organized by age into subgroups of 18-55, 56-69 and 70-plus years, and those subgroups contained roughly 150, 30 and 60 TCR-sequenced participants, respectively.

What the time point label conveys for this sample: baseline before first vaccination. Vaccinee samples were obtained from the UK trials COV001 and COV002, which included a single-blind randomized controlled phase 2/3 trial of AZD1222 (ChAdOx1 nCoV-19) in healthy adults. For TCRbeta chain sequencing, PBMC samples were collected from trial participants at day 0 and at day 28 after the second dose. Study-level results and caveats: In the small 56-69-year group, the increase in depth fell short of significance, most likely because of low power. Conclusions about previously exposed vaccinees are limited because only five to seven AZD1222 recipients were SARS-CoV-2 seropositive at baseline. A significant rise in spike-specific TCR breadth and depth was observed after two AZD1222 doses relative to day 0 and relative to MenACWY recipients. Because no samples from the day 14 peak response were available, repertoires could be characterized only after the peak T cell response. Vaccine-associated CD4 TCRs spanned the whole spike protein, with dominant responses in regions 160-218 and 743-854. Reportedly, almost half of the unique spike-specific TCRs recognized epitopes lying outside the regions that are mutated in the B.1.351 and B.1.1.7 variants. Most participants were white British and females outnumbered males, and the authors suggested that clonal diversity may have been underestimated.

The CDR3 regions of human TCRbeta chains were analyzed by immunosequencing. Per the original workflow: TCRs in the repertoires were compared against a reference library of SARS-CoV-2-specific TCRs that had been generated with the MIRA antigen-specificity platform. Breadth was defined as the fraction of unique TCRs that were SARS-CoV-2-associated. Depth was defined as the fraction of total T cells that were SARS-CoV-2-associated. Each spike-specific TCR was assigned to its reactive spike region and to a CD4 or CD8 class using the MIRA data. Log10-transformed breadth and depth values were compared by one-way ANOVA with Sidak's multiple comparisons tests. What TCRdb holds here is the immuneACCESS table cut down to in-frame rearrangements. Part of the clones is not present; checked against another copy, under half of the missing clones reflect an unresolved V gene, and the others are unexplained. That table supplies the V and J calls and clone size; D and trimming were determined from the DNA. The sample contains approximately 89,000 clones, about 88% of them found a single time. The ten most abundant clones make up 10% to 15% of the sample.

Taken from the germline V gene, the CDR1 and CDR2 loops are SGHDT and YYEEEE. The junction carries 19 bases between V and J, which are trimmed by 3 bases and 3 bases respectively. The CDR3 runs 16 amino acids, cysteine and phenylalanine included. The kept DNA is CDR3 alone, 48 bases in frame from the first base. The sequence was obtained from an adult in good health. The chain is encoded by TRBV5-6 joined to TRBJ2-7, with the D gene not clear enough to name. The starting material was peripheral blood, obtained on day 0 of AZD1222 vaccination. The CDR3 reads as follows: CASSSLRLVISYEQYF. The bases read TGTGCCAGCAGCTCCCTTCGGTTAGTTATAAGCTACGAGCAGTACTTC.